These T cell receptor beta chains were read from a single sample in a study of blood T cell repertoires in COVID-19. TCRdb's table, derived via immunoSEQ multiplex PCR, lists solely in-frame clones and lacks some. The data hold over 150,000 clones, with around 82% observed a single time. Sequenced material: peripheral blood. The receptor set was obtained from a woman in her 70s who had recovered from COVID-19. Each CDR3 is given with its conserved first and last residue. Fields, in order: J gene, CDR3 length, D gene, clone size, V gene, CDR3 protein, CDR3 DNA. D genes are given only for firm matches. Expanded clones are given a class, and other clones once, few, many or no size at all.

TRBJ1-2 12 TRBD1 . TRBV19 CASRKTGYGYTF TGTGCCAGTAGAAAGACAGGGTATGGCTACACCTTC
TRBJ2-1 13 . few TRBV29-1 CSAPIRGGGGRVF TGCAGCGCCCCTATTCGCGGAGGGGGGGGCCGGGTCTTC
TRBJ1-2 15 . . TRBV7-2 CASSLGAGVHEGYTF TGTGCCAGCAGCTTAGGAGCAGGGGTTCATGAGGGCTACACCTTC
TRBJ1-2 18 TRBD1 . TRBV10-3 CAIASNRQGRGETDGYTF TGTGCCATCGCTAGCAACAGACAGGGACGGGGTGAAACGGATGGCTACACCTTC
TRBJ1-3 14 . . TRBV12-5 CASGTGTPGNTIYF TGTGCTAGTGGTACCGGGACACCAGGAAACACCATATATTTT
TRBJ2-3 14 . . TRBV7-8 CASSLGRRTDTQYF TGTGCCAGCAGCTTAGGGCGGCGCACAGATACGCAGTATTTT
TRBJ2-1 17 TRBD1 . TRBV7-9 CASSLAPLDRGLDEQFF TGTGCCAGCAGCTTAGCGCCGCTGGACAGGGGGCTGGATGAGCAGTTCTTC
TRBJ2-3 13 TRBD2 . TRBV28 CASSLTSGGGQYF TGTGCCAGCAGTCTAACTAGCGGGGGGGGGCAGTATTTT
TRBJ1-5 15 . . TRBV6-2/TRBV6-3 CASSYPPGEHQPQHF TGTGCCAGCAGTTACCCCCCCGGGGAGCATCAGCCCCAGCATTTT
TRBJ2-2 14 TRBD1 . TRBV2 CASRDRGPTGELFF TGTGCCAGCAGAGACAGGGGCCCCACCGGGGAGCTGTTTTTT
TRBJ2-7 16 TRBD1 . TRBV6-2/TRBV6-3 CASSYLGRGNSYEQYF TGTGCCAGCAGTTACCTGGGCAGGGGGAACTCCTACGAGCAGTACTTC
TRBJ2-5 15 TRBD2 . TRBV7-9 CASSKTSGRGETQYF TGTGCCAGCAGCAAGACTAGCGGGAGGGGTGAGACCCAGTACTTC
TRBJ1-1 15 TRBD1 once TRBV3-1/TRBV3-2 CASSHWDRVRTEAFF TGTGCCAGCAGCCATTGGGACAGGGTTCGGACTGAAGCTTTCTTT
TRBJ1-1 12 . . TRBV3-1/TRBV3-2 CASSDRYTEAFF TGTGCCAGCAGCGACAGATACACTGAAGCTTTCTTT
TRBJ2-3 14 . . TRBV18 CASSPGLSTDTQYF TGTGCCAGCTCACCGGGGCTAAGCACAGATACGCAGTATTTT
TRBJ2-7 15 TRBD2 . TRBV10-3 CAISAGGRAGHEQYF TGTGCCATCAGTGCCGGCGGGAGGGCCGGGCACGAGCAGTACTTC
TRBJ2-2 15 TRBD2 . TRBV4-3 CASSRLAGGPGELFF TGCGCCAGCAGCCGACTAGCGGGAGGGCCCGGGGAGCTGTTTTTT
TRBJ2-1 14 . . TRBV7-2 CASSASSGWDEQFF TGTGCCAGCAGCGCTAGCTCGGGGTGGGATGAGCAGTTCTTC
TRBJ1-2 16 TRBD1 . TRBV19 CASQTPRQGSLFGYTF TGTGCCAGTCAGACTCCGAGACAGGGGTCCCTATTCGGCTACACCTTC
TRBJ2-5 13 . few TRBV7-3 CASSRDKQETQYF TGTGCCAGCAGCCGGGACAAACAAGAGACCCAGTACTTC
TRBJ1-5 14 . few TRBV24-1 CATSDRGGNQPQHF TGTGCCACCAGTGACCGGGGGGGCAATCAGCCCCAGCATTTT
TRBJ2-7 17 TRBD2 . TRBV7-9 CASSLKAGGRAPYEQYF TGTGCCAGCAGCTTAAAGGCGGGAGGGCGGGCCCCCTACGAGCAGTACTTC
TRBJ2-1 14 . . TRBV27 CASTAVGGGNEQFF TGTGCCAGCACCGCTGTAGGGGGAGGGAATGAGCAGTTCTTC
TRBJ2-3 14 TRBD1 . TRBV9 CASSRTGATNTQYF TGTGCCAGCAGCCGGACAGGGGCCACGAATACGCAGTATTTT
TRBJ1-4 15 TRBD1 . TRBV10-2 CASSGGQGAGEKLFF TGCGCCAGCAGTGGTGGGCAGGGGGCAGGTGAAAAACTGTTTTTT
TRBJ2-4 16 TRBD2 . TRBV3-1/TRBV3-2 CASSQVGRATGNIQYF TGTGCCAGCAGCCAAGTCGGGAGGGCTACGGGAAACATTCAGTACTTC
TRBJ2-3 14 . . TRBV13 CASSLPPPTDTQYF TGTGCCAGCAGCTTACCCCCTCCCACAGATACGCAGTATTTT
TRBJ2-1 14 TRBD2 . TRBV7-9 CASSLGSSGGEQFF TGTGCCAGCAGCTTAGGGTCCAGCGGGGGTGAGCAGTTCTTC
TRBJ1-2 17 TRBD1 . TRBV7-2 CASSSAHRDRVGYGYTF TGTGCCAGCAGCTCTGCCCATAGGGACAGGGTAGGATATGGCTACACCTTC
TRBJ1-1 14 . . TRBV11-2 CASSLDGPSTGAFF TGTGCCAGCAGCTTAGATGGCCCCTCAACGGGGGCTTTCTTT
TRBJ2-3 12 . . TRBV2 CASSEATDTQYF TGTGCCAGCAGTGAGGCCACAGATACGCAGTATTTT